This TCR beta chain was recorded in a study of technical replicates of blood from several donors (dated by TCRdb to the late 2010s). A note on this clone: The antigen it binds to is not known. No base quality values were provided; no much bigger clone lies one nucleotide off.

Sequences SGHRS (CDR1) and YFSETQ (CDR2) are obtained from the germline V gene. The CDR3 spans 14 residues, from the cysteine through the phenylalanine. Only CDR3 DNA is held: 42 bases, read in frame from base 1. V is pared back by 0 bases and J by 7 bases, with 13 bases lying between the germline termini. Libraries were constructed by the immunoSEQ multiplex PCR assay. This immuneACCESS table, as held by TCRdb, lists in-frame sequences with V and J called but not all clones. Of the missing ones, under half trace to an unresolved V gene in checked studies; the others have no known cause. The sample includes 91,000 or so clones, with 95% observed a single time. Roughly 0.19% of the sample belongs to the ten largest clones.

The clonotype was recovered from a human donor in good health. The sequencing sample was made of T cells isolated from PBMCs. Recombination linked TRBV5-1 to TRBJ1-1; the D segment cannot be called with confidence. The CDR3 protein: CASSLERSVYEAFF. The sequence in DNA is TGCGCCAGCAGCTTGGAACGTTCAGTGTATGAAGCTTTCTTT.